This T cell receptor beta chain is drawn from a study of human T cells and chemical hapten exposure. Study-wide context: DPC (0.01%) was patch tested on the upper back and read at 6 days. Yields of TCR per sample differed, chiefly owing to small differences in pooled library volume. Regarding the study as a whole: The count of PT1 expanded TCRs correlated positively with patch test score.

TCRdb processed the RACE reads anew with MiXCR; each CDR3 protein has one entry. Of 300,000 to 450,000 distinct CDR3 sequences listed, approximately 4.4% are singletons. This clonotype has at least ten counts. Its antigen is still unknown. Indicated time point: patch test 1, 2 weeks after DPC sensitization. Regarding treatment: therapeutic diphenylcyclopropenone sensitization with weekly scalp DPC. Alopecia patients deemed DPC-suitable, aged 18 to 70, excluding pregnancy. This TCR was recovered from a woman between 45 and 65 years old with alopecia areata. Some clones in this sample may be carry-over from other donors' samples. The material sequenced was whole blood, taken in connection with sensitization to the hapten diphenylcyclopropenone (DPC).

In DNA form, the CDR3 reads TGCGCCAGCAGCTTCGGACAGGGGTGGCAAGAGACCCAGTACTTC. Amino acids: CASSFGQGWQETQYF. The chain is built from TRBV5-1 and TRBJ2-5; 9 positions agree with TRBD1. CDR3 length: 15 residues. Germline values: CDR1 SGHRS, CDR2 YFSETQ. The trim removed 2 bases at V and 2 bases at J, leaving 4 bases unmatched. Complete variable domain (other parts from reference TRBV5-1 and TRBJ2-5): KAGVTQTPRYLIKTRGQQVTLSCSPISGHRSVSWYQQTPGQGLQFLFEYFSETQRNKGNFPGRFSGRQFSNSRSEMNVSTLELGDSALYLCASSFGQGWQETQYFGPGTRLLVL.